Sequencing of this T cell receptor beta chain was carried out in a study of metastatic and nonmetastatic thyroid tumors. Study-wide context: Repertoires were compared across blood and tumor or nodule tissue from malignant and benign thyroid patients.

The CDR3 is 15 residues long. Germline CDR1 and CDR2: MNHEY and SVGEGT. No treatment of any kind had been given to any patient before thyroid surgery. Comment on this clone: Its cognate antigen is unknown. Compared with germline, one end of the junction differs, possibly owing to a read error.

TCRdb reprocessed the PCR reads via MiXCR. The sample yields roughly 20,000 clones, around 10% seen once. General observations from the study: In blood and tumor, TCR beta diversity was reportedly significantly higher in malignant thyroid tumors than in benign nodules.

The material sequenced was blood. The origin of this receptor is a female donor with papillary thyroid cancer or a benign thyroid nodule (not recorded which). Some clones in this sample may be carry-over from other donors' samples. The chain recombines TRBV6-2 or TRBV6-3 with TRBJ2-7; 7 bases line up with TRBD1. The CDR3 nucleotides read TGTGCCAGTAGTCCCGGGACAGCATACTCCTACGAGCGGTACTTC. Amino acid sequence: CASSPGTAYSYERYF.